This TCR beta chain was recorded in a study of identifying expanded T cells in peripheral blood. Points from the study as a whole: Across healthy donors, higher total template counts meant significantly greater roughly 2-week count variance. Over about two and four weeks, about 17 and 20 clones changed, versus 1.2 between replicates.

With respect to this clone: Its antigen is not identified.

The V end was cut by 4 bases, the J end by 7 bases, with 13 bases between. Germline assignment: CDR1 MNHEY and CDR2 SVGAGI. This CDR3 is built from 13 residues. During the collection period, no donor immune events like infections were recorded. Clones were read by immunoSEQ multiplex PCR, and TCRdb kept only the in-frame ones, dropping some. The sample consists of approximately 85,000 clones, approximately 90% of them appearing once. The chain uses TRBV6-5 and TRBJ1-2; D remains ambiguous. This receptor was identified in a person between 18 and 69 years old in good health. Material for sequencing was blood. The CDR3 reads CASSSADRRGYTF. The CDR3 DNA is TGTGCCAGCAGTTCGGCGGACCGACGTGGCTACACCTTC.